The subject of this entry is one TCR beta chain. Its antigen is unidentified. This sample was taken from a study of cytomegalovirus exposure and HLA in healthy donors. Study observations and caveats: Donors belonging to an Asian-associated ancestry cluster reportedly showed fewer N-insertions in productive TCRs than the roughly 700-donor mean, according to what a later analysis found. A list of around 160 TCR beta chains associated with cytomegalovirus was given.

Primers included in the PCR were 60 Vbeta and 13 Jbeta primers. The method was immunoSEQ multiplex PCR; TCRdb's version includes in-frame clones alone and lacks a portion of them. The repertoire holds 200,000 to 250,000 clones, with about 81% as singletons. This sequence was found in a woman in her sixties or seventies in good health and CMV-seropositive. Sequencing was performed on PBMCs.

The CDR3 protein is CATSRRDRGGYTF. The CDR3 region has the DNA TGTGCCACCAGCAGACGGGACAGGGGGGGCTACACCTTC. The chain recombines TRBV15 with TRBJ1-2, with TRBD1 matching over 11 bases. V gave up 2 bases and J gave up 8 bases; unmatched junction bases: 1. Per germline, CDR1 LNHNV and CDR2 YYDKDF (reference sequence). The CDR3 contains 13 residues.